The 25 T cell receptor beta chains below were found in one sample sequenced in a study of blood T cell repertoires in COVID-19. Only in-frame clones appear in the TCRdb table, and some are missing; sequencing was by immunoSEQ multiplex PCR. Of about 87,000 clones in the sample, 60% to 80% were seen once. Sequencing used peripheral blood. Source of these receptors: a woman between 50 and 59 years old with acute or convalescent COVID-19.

CDR3 protein: CASSRGEDRGGNEQFF. The CDR3 coding sequence is TGCGCCAGCAGCCGGGGTGAGGACAGGGGGGGGAATGAGCAGTTCTTC. This chain joins TRBV4-3 and TRBJ2-1; 10 nucleotides agree with TRBD1. The CDR3 consists of 16 residues. V was clipped by 4 bases and J by 7 bases; unmatched bases: 10. Per germline, CDR1 LGHNA and CDR2 YSLEER.

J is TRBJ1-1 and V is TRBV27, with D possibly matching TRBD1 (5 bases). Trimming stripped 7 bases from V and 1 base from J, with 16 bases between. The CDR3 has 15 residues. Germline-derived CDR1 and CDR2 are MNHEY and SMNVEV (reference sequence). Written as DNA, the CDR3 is TGTGCCAGCACCCCCGGGTGGGGGGGGAACACTGAAGCTTTCTTT. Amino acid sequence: CASTPGWGGNTEAFF.

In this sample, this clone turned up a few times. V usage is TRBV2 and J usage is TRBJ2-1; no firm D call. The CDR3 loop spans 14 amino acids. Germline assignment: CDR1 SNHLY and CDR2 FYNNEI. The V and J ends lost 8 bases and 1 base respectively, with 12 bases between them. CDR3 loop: CASDRKESYNEQFF. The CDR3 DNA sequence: TGTGCCAGCGATCGGAAGGAGTCCTACAATGAGCAGTTCTTC.

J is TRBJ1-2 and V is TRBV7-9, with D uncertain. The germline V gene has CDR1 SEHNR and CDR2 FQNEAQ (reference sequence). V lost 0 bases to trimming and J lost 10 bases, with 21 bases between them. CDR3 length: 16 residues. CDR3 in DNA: TGTGCCAGCAGCTTAGCAGGAGGGTCGGCGGGTGGCGACTACACCTTC. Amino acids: CASSLAGGSAGGDYTF.

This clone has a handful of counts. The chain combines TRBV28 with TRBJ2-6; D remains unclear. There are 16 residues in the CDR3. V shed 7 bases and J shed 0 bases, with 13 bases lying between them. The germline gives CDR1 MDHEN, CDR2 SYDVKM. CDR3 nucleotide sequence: TGTGCCAGCATGGGCAGGCTTCTCTCTGGGGCCAACGTCCTGACTTTC. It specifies CASMGRLLSGANVLTF.

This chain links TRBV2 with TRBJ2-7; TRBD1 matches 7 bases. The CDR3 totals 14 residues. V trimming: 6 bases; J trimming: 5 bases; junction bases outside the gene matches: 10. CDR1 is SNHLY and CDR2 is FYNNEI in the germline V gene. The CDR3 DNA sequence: TGTGCCAGCAGGAAAGACAGGGAACAGGACGAGCAGTACTTC. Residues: CASRKDREQDEQYF.

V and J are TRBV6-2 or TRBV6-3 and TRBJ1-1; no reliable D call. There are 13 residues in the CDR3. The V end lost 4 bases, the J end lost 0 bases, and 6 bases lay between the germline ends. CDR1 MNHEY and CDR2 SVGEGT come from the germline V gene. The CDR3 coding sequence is TGTGCCAGCAGTTTTCAGTTGAACACTGAAGCTTTCTTT. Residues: CASSFQLNTEAFF.

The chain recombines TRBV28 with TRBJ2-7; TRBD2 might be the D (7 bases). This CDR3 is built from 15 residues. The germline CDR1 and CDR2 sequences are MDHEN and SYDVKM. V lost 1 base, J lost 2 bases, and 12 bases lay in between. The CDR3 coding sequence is TGTGCCAGCAGTTTATTCAGGGGAGGGGCCTACGAGCAGTACTTC. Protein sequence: CASSLFRGGAYEQYF.

CDR3 region: CASSSQQGEGSPLHF. In DNA form, the CDR3 reads TGTGCCAGTAGTTCCCAACAGGGGGAAGGCTCACCCCTCCACTTT. The V call is TRBV19, the J call TRBJ1-6; 8 nucleotides match TRBD1. CDR1 and CDR2 from the germline V gene are LNHDA and SQIVND (reference sequence). The CDR3 is 15 residues long. After removal of 5 bases from V and 10 bases from J, the junction contained 10 bases not matched to a gene. Full variable domain (missing parts from reference TRBV19 and TRBJ1-6): DGGITQSPKYLFRKEGQNVTLSCEQNLNHDAMYWYRQDPGQGLRLIYYSQIVNDFQKGDIAEGYSVSREKKESFPLTVTSAQKNPTAFYLCASSSQQGEGSPLHFGNGTRLTVT.

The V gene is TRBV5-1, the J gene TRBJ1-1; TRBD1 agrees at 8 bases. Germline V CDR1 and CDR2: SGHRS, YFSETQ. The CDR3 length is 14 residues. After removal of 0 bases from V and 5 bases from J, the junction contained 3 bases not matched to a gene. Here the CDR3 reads CASSLVQGATEAFF. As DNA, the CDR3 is TGCGCCAGCAGCTTGGTTCAGGGGGCAACTGAAGCTTTCTTT.

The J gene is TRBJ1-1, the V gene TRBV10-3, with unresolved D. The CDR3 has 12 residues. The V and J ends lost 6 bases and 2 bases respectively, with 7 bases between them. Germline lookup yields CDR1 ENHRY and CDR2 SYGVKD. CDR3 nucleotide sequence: TGTGCCATCAGCCTCTTCAACACTGAAGCTTTCTTT. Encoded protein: CAISLFNTEAFF.

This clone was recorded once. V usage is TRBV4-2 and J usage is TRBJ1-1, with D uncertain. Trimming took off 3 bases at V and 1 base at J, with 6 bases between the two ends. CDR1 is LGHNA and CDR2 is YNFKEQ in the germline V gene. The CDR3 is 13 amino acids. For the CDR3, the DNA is TGTGCCAGCAGCCACGTGAGGAACACTGAAGCTTTCTTT. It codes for CASSHVRNTEAFF.

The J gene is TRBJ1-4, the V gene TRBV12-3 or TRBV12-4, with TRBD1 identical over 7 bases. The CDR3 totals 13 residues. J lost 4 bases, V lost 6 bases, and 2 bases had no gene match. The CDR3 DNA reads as TGTGCCAGCAGGGGGACAGTTAATGAAAAACTGTTTTTT. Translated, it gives CASRGTVNEKLFF.

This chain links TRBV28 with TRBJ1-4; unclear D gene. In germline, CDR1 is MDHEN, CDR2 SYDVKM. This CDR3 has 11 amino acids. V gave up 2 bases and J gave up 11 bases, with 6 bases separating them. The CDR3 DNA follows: TGTGCCAGCAGTTTACCCCCTAAACTGTTTTTT. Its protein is CASSLPPKLFF.

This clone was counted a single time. This chain's CDR3 is CASSGMGPGVRTEAFF. CDR3 nucleotide sequence: TGTGCCAGCAGTGGTATGGGGCCGGGGGTGAGAACTGAAGCTTTCTTT. The V gene is TRBV27, the J gene TRBJ1-1; D perhaps matches TRBD1 (5 bases). Germline assignment: CDR1 MNHEY and CDR2 SMNVEV (reference sequence). Trimming pared 5 bases from V and 5 bases from J, leaving 21 bases between. This CDR3 comprises 16 residues.

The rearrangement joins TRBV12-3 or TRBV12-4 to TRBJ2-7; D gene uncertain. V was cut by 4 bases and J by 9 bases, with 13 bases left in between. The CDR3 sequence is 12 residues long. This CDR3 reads CASSSYPSGQYF. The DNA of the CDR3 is TGTGCCAGCAGTTCCTATCCCTCAGGGCAGTACTTC.

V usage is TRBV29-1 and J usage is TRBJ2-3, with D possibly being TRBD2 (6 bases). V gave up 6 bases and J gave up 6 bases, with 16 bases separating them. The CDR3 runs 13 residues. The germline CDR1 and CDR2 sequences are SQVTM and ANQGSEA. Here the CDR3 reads CSVEGQGLDTQYF. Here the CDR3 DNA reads TGCAGCGTCGAGGGGCAGGGACTGGATACGCAGTATTTT.

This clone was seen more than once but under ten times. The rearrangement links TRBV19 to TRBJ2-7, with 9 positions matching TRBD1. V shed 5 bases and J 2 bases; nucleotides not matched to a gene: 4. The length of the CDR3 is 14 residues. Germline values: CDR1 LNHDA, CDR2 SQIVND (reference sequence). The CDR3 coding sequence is TGTGCCAGTAGTCTCGGGACAGGGCCCTACGAGCAGTACTTC. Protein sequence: CASSLGTGPYEQYF. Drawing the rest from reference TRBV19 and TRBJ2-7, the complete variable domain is DGGITQSPKYLFRKEGQNVTLSCEQNLNHDAMYWYRQDPGQGLRLIYYSQIVNDFQKGDIAEGYSVSREKKESFPLTVTSAQKNPTAFYLCASSLGTGPYEQYFGPGTRLTVT.

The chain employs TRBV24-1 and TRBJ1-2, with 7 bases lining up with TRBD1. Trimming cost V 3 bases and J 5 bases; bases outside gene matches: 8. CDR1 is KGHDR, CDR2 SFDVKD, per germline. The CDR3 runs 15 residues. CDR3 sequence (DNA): TGTGCCACCAGTGATCCGCGACAGGGCGGGTATGGCTACACCTTC. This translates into CATSDPRQGGYGYTF.

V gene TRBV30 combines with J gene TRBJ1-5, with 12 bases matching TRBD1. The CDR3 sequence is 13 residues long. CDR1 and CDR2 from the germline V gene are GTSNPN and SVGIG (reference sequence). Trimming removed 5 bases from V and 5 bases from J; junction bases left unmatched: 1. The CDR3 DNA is TGTGCCTGGGGGGACAGGGGGCATCAGCCCCAGCATTTT. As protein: CAWGDRGHQPQHF.

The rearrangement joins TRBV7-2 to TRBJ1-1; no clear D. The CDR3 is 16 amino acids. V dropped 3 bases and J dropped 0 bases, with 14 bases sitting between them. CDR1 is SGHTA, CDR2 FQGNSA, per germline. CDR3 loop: CASSLGIGRMNTEAFF. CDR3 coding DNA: TGTGCCAGCAGCTTGGGGATCGGGAGAATGAACACTGAAGCTTTCTTT.

The CDR3 loop reads CASRRQGAPGAYNEQFF. The CDR3, as DNA: TGTGCCAGTAGGCGACAGGGGGCGCCTGGGGCCTACAATGAGCAGTTCTTC. This chain uses TRBV19 with TRBJ2-1, with 10 bases identical to TRBD1. V trimming: 6 bases; J trimming: 2 bases; junction bases outside the gene matches: 10. Germline CDR1 reads LNHDA; CDR2 reads SQIVND (reference sequence). This CDR3 has 17 amino acids. Drawing the rest from reference TRBV19 and TRBJ2-1, the complete variable domain is DGGITQSPKYLFRKEGQNVTLSCEQNLNHDAMYWYRQDPGQGLRLIYYSQIVNDFQKGDIAEGYSVSREKKESFPLTVTSAQKNPTAFYLCASRRQGAPGAYNEQFFGPGTRLTVL.

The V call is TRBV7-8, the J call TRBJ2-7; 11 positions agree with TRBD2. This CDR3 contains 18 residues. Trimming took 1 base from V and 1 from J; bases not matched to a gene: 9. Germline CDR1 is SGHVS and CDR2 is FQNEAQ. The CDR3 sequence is CASSLEASGGPGSYEQYF. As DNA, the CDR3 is TGTGCCAGCAGCTTAGAGGCTAGCGGGGGGCCTGGTTCCTACGAGCAGTACTTC.

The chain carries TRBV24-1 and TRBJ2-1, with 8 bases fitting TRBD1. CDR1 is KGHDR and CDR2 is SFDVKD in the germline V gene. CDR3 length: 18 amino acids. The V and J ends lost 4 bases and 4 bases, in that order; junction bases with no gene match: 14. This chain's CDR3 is CATSDITIGQGTYNEQFF. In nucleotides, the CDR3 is TGTGCCACCAGTGACATAACAATAGGACAGGGTACTTACAATGAGCAGTTCTTC.

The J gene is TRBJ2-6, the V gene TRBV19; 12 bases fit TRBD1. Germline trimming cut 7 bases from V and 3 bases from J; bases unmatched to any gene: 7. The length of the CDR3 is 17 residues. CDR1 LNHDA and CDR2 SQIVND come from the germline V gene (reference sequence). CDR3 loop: CASIPGQGARGANVLTF. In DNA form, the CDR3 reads TGTGCCAGTATCCCGGGACAGGGGGCGCGTGGGGCCAACGTCCTGACTTTC.